A selection of T cell receptor beta chains follows, all from one sample in a study of regulatory and conventional T cells in RAG deficiency. Measured with immunoSEQ multiplex PCR; TCRdb has only the in-frame clones, and not every one. The data show 25,000 to 35,000 clones, roughly 96% seen once. The sample was also reused in another study, on regulatory T cells.

Sequenced material: CD25- CD4+ T cells sorted from blood. These receptors all come from a human donor in good health. Each CDR3 is given with its conserved first and last residue. D genes are given only for firm matches. Some rows have no size entry. The others give once, few or many, or a class for an expanded clone.

clone_size	v_call	j_call	d_call	cdr3_aa	cdr3_nt
NA	TRBV29-1	TRBJ1-2	TRBD1	CSVDSGAGGDYGYTF	TGCAGCGTTGACTCAGGGGCAGGGGGCGACTATGGCTACACCTTC
NA	TRBV2	TRBJ2-4	NA	CANNLKGADKNIQYF	TGTGCCAACAACCTAAAAGGGGCAGACAAAAACATTCAGTACTTC
NA	TRBV5-1	TRBJ2-1	NA	CASSWTSSSGEQFF	TGCGCCAGCAGCTGGACTTCCAGTTCTGGGGAGCAGTTCTTC
NA	TRBV6-5	TRBJ1-1	NA	CASSTWGVNEAFF	TGTGCCAGCAGTACCTGGGGGGTTAATGAAGCTTTCTTT
NA	TRBV9	TRBJ2-7	NA	CASSALGGADYEQYF	TGTGCCAGCAGCGCCCTCGGCGGCGCTGACTACGAGCAGTACTTC
NA	TRBV18	TRBJ1-1	TRBD1	CASSPPLTGDTEAFF	TGTGCCAGCTCACCACCGTTGACAGGGGACACTGAAGCTTTCTTT
NA	TRBV2	TRBJ2-7	NA	CASSPTAYEQYF	TGTGCCAGCAGTCCAACAGCCTACGAGCAGTACTTC
NA	TRBV19	TRBJ2-2	NA	CASSTQGRGYTGELFF	TGTGCCAGTAGTACGCAGGGGAGGGGCTACACCGGGGAGCTGTTTTTT
NA	TRBV6-6	TRBJ2-1	TRBD1	CASRTDRGHYNEQFF	TGTGCCAGCAGAACGGACAGGGGCCACTACAATGAGCAGTTCTTC
once	TRBV7-2	TRBJ2-7	TRBD2	CASSWPGTSGAYEQYF	TGTGCCAGCAGCTGGCCAGGGACTAGCGGCGCCTACGAGCAGTACTTC
NA	TRBV30	TRBJ1-5	NA	CAWSGQALGNQPQHF	TGTGCCTGGAGTGGACAGGCCCTAGGGAATCAGCCCCAGCATTTT
NA	TRBV7-9	TRBJ2-2	TRBD1	CASSLIFLNRGHTGELFF	TGTGCCAGCAGCTTAATATTTCTTAACAGGGGTCACACCGGGGAGCTGTTTTTT
NA	TRBV23-1	TRBJ1-5	TRBD1	CASSQMGTDSNQPQHF	TGCGCCAGCAGTCAAATGGGGACAGATAGCAATCAGCCCCAGCATTTT
NA	TRBV19	TRBJ2-2	TRBD2	CASSKIAGGPTGELFF	TGTGCCAGTAGTAAGATAGCGGGAGGGCCGACCGGGGAGCTGTTTTTT
NA	TRBV4-2	TRBJ1-2	TRBD1	CASSQDGQGGSIGYGYTF	TGTGCCAGCAGCCAGGACGGACAGGGTGGCAGCATTGGCTATGGCTACACCTTC
NA	TRBV7-2	TRBJ2-1	TRBD2	CASSLALAGGEQFF	TGTGCCAGCAGCTTAGCCCTAGCGGGAGGGGAGCAGTTCTTC
NA	TRBV7-2	TRBJ2-6	NA	CASSLGHSGANVLTF	TGTGCCAGCAGCTTGGGACACTCTGGGGCCAACGTCCTGACTTTC
NA	TRBV11-2	TRBJ2-5	TRBD2	CASSPKAGGETQYF	TGTGCCAGCAGTCCTAAGGCGGGGGGCGAGACCCAGTACTTC
NA	TRBV30	TRBJ1-1	TRBD1	CAWGLQGVEGDTEAFF	TGTGCCTGGGGCCTTCAGGGGGTAGAGGGGGACACTGAAGCTTTCTTT
NA	TRBV29-1	TRBJ1-5	NA	CSAEGVGGQPQHF	TGCAGCGCAGAGGGGGTAGGTGGGCAGCCCCAGCATTTT
NA	TRBV18	TRBJ2-3	TRBD1	CASRTGQGSADTQYF	TGTGCCAGCCGGACGGGACAGGGGAGCGCAGATACGCAGTATTTT
NA	TRBV7-2	TRBJ2-7	TRBD2	CASSLGLAGYEQYF	TGTGCCAGCAGCCTAGGACTAGCGGGGTACGAGCAGTACTTC
NA	TRBV7-3	TRBJ2-3	TRBD2	CASSLGPSGNADTQYF	TGTGCCAGCAGCTTAGGTCCTAGCGGGAACGCAGATACGCAGTATTTT
NA	TRBV18	TRBJ1-2	TRBD1	CASSPNNLGTGGADGYTF	TGTGCCAGCTCACCTAACAATCTAGGGACAGGGGGCGCCGATGGCTACACCTTC
NA	TRBV9	TRBJ1-5	NA	CASSPRGDRNQPQHF	TGTGCCAGCAGCCCCCGGGGGGACCGCAATCAGCCCCAGCATTTT
NA	TRBV10-3	TRBJ1-2	NA	CAIKGANYGYTF	TGTGCCATCAAAGGGGCGAACTATGGCTACACCTTC
NA	TRBV11-2	TRBJ2-7	TRBD2	CASSLLLRGGSYEQYF	TGTGCCAGCAGCTTATTACTCCGGGGGGGGTCGTACGAGCAGTACTTC
NA	TRBV30	TRBJ1-1	NA	CAWSVSVLMNTEAFF	TGTGCCTGGAGTGTATCGGTCCTGATGAACACTGAAGCTTTCTTT
NA	TRBV6-5	TRBJ2-7	NA	CASSYGQGSYEQYF	TGTGCCAGCAGTTACGGGCAGGGATCCTACGAGCAGTACTTC